Listed below are T cell receptor beta chains from one sample, sequenced in a study of beta chain features in type 1 diabetes. Assay: immunoSEQ multiplex PCR; the TCRdb copy retains only in-frame clones and omits some. The data show roughly 45,000 clones, with 50% seen just once and 0.2% to 0.3% held by the top ten. The sample taken for sequencing was stem cell memory CD4+ T cells from blood. The receptors here all came from a woman under 40 in good health. Each CDR3 is given with its conserved first and last residue. The order of the fields is CDR3 DNA, CDR3 protein, D gene, J gene, clone size, V gene. D genes are given only for firm matches. The size entry is marked missing in some rows and otherwise reads once, few, many or a size class.

CDR3nt: TGTGCCAGCAGCTTGGTGGGGCGCGGTGGCTATGGCTACACCTTC
CDR3aa: CASSLVGRGGYGYTF
d_gene: -
j_gene: TRBJ1-2
abundance: -
v_gene: TRBV5-4

CDR3nt: TGTGCCAGCAGTTCCGCGACAGCAAACTATGGCTACACCTTC
CDR3aa: CASSSATANYGYTF
d_gene: -
j_gene: TRBJ1-2
abundance: -
v_gene: TRBV6-1

CDR3nt: TGTGCCAGCTCACCATTTTCCTTGCGGGAGTCCTCAGATACGCAGTATTTT
CDR3aa: CASSPFSLRESSDTQYF
d_gene: TRBD2
j_gene: TRBJ2-3
abundance: few
v_gene: TRBV18

CDR3nt: TGTGCCAGTAGTATTGGAGCGGCAGTTAAAAACATTCAGTACTTC
CDR3aa: CASSIGAAVKNIQYF
d_gene: -
j_gene: TRBJ2-4
abundance: -
v_gene: TRBV19

CDR3nt: TGCGCCAGCAGCCCCCAGACAGAAAACTATGGCTACACCTTC
CDR3aa: CASSPQTENYGYTF
d_gene: -
j_gene: TRBJ1-2
abundance: -
v_gene: TRBV5-1

CDR3nt: TGTGCCAGCAGCTTAAGGGGACAGGGGATTGACGATGAGCAGTTCTTC
CDR3aa: CASSLRGQGIDDEQFF
d_gene: TRBD1
j_gene: TRBJ2-1
abundance: -
v_gene: TRBV7-3

CDR3nt: TGTGCCAGCAGTCCACGGACATTTTCACAAGCTAACTATGGCTACACCTTC
CDR3aa: CASSPRTFSQANYGYTF
d_gene: -
j_gene: TRBJ1-2
abundance: -
v_gene: TRBV28

CDR3nt: TGTGCCAGCAACCCGCCGGGACAGAACTACGAGCAGTACTTC
CDR3aa: CASNPPGQNYEQYF
d_gene: TRBD1
j_gene: TRBJ2-7
abundance: few
v_gene: TRBV28

CDR3nt: TGTGCCAGCAGAGGGTTGGGGCCGAACACTGAAGCTTTCTTT
CDR3aa: CASRGLGPNTEAFF
d_gene: -
j_gene: TRBJ1-1
abundance: -
v_gene: TRBV27

CDR3nt: TGTGCCAGCAGCACGGGACAGGGATCACCCCTCCACTTT
CDR3aa: CASSTGQGSPLHF
d_gene: TRBD1
j_gene: TRBJ1-6
abundance: -
v_gene: TRBV28

CDR3nt: TGTGCCAGCAGCTCCCTCGTAGCGGGAGGTGATGAGCAGTTCTTC
CDR3aa: CASSSLVAGGDEQFF
d_gene: TRBD2
j_gene: TRBJ2-1
abundance: -
v_gene: TRBV7-2

CDR3nt: TGTGCCAGCAGCCAATCAGGGGGCATCTCCTACAATGAGCAGTTCTTC
CDR3aa: CASSQSGGISYNEQFF
d_gene: TRBD1
j_gene: TRBJ2-1
abundance: few
v_gene: TRBV4-2

CDR3nt: TGTGCCAGCTCACCGTCGGGGACAGCAGCCTACGAGCAGTACTTC
CDR3aa: CASSPSGTAAYEQYF
d_gene: TRBD1
j_gene: TRBJ2-7
abundance: -
v_gene: TRBV18

CDR3nt: TGTGCCAGCAGCTTACTACCGGGACAGACGCAAGAGACCCAGTACTTC
CDR3aa: CASSLLPGQTQETQYF
d_gene: TRBD1
j_gene: TRBJ2-5
abundance: once
v_gene: TRBV11-2

CDR3nt: TGTGCCAGGGCGGGGACAGCGAACACCGGGGAGCTGTTTTTT
CDR3aa: CARAGTANTGELFF
d_gene: -
j_gene: TRBJ2-2
abundance: -
v_gene: TRBV7-9

CDR3nt: TGTGCCAGCAGCCGCTCCGGGACAGGTGGGCATGAGCAGTTCTTC
CDR3aa: CASSRSGTGGHEQFF
d_gene: TRBD1
j_gene: TRBJ2-1
abundance: -
v_gene: TRBV7-3

CDR3nt: TGTGCCAGCAGTGATGGAAGGTCTAGCGGGAGGAGCTCCTACGAGCAGTACTTC
CDR3aa: CASSDGRSSGRSSYEQYF
d_gene: TRBD2
j_gene: TRBJ2-7
abundance: -
v_gene: TRBV6-1